This entry concerns a single T cell receptor (beta chain). Its antigen is not identified. This sample was included in a study of T cells in Graves' hyperthyroidism and ophthalmopathy. Study-wide results and limits: Among thyroid clonotypes expanded above 0.001, most also appeared in blood.

Absent ophthalmopathy progression within 18 months defined stable Graves' hyperthyroidism. Amplified TCR beta CDR3 regions derived from RNA transcripts. With the HTBI primer set, the TCR CDR3 went through a first round of RT-PCR. TCRdb analysed the multiplex PCR reads with MiXCR anew, one entry per CDR3 protein. The data show about 840,000 distinct CDR3 sequences, 38% seen once. This CDR3 has 15 amino acids. Per germline, CDR1 SGHVS and CDR2 FQNEAQ. Unmatched junction bases numbered 8, after V lost 1 base and J lost 7 bases. The chain uses TRBV7-8 and TRBJ2-5; 8 bases align to TRBD2. The receptor was isolated from a young man with Graves' hyperthyroidism. The sequenced sample was blood. The CDR3 region is CASSLVGRAGGTQYF. The DNA of the CDR3 is TGTGCCAGCAGCTTAGTCGGGAGGGCCGGGGGGACCCAGTACTTC. The full variable domain, completed using reference TRBV7-8 and TRBJ2-5, is GAGVSQSPRYKVAKRGQDVALRCDPISGHVSLFWYQQALGQGPEFLTYFQNEAQLDKSGLPSDRFFAERPEGSVSTLKIQRTQQEDSAVYLCASSLVGRAGGTQYFGPGTRLLVL.